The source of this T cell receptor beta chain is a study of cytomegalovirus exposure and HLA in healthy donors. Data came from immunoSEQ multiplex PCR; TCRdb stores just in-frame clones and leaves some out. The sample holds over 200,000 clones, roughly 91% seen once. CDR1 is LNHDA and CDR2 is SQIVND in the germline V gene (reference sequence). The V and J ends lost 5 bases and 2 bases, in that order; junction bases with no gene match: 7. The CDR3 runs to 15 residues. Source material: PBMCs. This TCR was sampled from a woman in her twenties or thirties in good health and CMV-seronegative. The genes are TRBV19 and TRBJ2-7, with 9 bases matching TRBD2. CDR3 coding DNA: TGTGCCAGTAGTCATCTAGCGGGAAGCGCCTACGAGCAGTACTTC. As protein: CASSHLAGSAYEQYF.